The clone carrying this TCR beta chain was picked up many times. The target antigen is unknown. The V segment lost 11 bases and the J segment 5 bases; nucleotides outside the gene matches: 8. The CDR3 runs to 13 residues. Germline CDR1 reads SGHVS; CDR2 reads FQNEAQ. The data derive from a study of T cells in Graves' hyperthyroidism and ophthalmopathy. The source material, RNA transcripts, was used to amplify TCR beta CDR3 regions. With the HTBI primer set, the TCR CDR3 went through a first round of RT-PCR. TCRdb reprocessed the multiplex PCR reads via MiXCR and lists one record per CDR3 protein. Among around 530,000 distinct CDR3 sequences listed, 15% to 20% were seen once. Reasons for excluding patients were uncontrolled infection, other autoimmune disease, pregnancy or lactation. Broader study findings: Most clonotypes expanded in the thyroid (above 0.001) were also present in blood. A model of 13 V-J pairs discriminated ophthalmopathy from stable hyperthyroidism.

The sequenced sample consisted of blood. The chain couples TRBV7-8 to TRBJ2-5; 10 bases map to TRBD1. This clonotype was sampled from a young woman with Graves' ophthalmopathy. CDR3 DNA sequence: TGTGCCGGCGTGGGACAGGGGAAGGAGACCCAGTACTTC. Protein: CAGVGQGKETQYF.